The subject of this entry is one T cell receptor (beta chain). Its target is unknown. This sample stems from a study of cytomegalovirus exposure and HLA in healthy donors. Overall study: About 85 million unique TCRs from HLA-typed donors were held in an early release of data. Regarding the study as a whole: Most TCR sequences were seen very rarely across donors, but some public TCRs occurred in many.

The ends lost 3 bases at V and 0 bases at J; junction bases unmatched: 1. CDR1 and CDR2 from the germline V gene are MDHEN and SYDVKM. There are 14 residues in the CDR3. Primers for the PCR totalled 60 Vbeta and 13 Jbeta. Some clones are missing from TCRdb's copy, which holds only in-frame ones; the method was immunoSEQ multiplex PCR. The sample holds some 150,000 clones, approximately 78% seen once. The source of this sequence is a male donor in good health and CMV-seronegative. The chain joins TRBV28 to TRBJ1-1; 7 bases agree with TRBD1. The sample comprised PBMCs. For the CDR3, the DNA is TGTGCCAGCAGTTTGGGGACAGTGAACACTGAAGCTTTCTTT. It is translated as CASSLGTVNTEAFF.